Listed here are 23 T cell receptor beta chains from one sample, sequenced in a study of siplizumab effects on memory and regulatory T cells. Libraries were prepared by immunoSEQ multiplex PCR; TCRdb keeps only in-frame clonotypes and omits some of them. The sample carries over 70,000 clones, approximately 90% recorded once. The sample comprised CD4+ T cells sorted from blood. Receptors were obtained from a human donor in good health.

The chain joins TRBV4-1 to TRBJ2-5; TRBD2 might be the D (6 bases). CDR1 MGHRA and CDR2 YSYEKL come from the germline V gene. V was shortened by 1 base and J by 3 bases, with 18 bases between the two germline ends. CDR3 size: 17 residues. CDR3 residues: CASSQVGGGPGKETQYF. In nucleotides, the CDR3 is TGCGCCAGCAGCCAAGTCGGAGGAGGGCCGGGTAAAGAGACCCAGTACTTC.

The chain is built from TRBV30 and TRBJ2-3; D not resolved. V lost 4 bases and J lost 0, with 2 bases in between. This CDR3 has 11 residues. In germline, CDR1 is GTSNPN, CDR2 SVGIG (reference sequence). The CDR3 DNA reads TGTGCCTGGACTAGCACAGATACGCAGTATTTT. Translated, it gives CAWTSTDTQYF.

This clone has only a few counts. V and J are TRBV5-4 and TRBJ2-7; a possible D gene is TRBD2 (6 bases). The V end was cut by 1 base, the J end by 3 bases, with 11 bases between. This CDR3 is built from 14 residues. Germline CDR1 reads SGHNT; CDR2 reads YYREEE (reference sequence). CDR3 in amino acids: CASSLYSGSYEQYF. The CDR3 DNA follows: TGTGCCAGCAGCTTGTATAGCGGAAGCTACGAGCAGTACTTC.

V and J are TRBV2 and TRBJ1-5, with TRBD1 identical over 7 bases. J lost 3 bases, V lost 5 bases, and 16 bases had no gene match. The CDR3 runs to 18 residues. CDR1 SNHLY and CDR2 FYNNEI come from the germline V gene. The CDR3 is CASSSINPGTVNNQPQHF. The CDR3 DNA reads TGTGCCAGCAGTTCCATAAATCCCGGGACAGTCAACAATCAGCCCCAGCATTTT.

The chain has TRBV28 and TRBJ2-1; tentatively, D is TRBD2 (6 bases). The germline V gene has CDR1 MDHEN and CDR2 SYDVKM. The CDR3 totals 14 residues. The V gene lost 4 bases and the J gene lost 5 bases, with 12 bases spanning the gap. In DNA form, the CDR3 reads TGTGCCAGCAGTTCCGCGGGGAGTGACAATGAGCAGTTCTTC. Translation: CASSSAGSDNEQFF.

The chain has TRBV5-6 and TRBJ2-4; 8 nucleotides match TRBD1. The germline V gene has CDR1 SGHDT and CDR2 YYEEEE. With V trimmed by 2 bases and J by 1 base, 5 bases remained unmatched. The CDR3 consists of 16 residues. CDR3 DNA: TGTGCCAGCAGCTTTCCGACAGGGGCGGCCAAAAACATTCAGTACTTC. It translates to CASSFPTGAAKNIQYF.

In DNA, the CDR3 is TGTGCCAGCTCACCACCGACAGGGGGCGTAAGGACTGAAGCTTTCTTT. Translation: CASSPPTGGVRTEAFF. The V and J genes are TRBV18 and TRBJ1-1, with 10 positions matching TRBD1. The V gene's germline CDR1 is KGHSH and CDR2 LQKENI. J gave up 5 bases and V 0 bases, and 6 bases lay outside the gene matches. This CDR3 has 16 amino acids.

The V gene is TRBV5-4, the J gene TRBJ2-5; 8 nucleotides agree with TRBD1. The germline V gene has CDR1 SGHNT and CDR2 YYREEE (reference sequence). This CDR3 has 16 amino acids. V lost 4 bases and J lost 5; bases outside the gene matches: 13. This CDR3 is CASSRATGALVETQYF. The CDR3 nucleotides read TGTGCCAGCAGCCGAGCGACAGGGGCACTGGTGGAGACCCAGTACTTC.

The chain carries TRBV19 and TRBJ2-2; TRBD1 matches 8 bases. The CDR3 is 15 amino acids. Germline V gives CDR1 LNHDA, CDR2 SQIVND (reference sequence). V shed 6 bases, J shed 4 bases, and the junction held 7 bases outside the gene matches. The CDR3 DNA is TGTGCCAGTAGCATTCAAACAGGGGGCACCGGGGAGCTGTTTTTT. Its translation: CASSIQTGGTGELFF.

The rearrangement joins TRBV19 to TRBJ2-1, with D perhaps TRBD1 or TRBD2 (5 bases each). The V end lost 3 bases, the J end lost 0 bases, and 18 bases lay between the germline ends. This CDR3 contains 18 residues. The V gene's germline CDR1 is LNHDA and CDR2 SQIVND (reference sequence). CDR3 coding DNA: TGTGCCAGTAGTATGGGGGTAGGTGCGCAGAGCTCCTACAATGAGCAGTTCTTC. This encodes CASSMGVGAQSSYNEQFF.

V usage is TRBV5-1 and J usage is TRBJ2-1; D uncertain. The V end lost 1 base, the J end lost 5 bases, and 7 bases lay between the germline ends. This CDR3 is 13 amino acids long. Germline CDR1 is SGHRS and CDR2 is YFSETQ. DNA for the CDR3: TGCGCCAGCAGCTTGATTACCGACAATGAGCAGTTCTTC. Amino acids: CASSLITDNEQFF.

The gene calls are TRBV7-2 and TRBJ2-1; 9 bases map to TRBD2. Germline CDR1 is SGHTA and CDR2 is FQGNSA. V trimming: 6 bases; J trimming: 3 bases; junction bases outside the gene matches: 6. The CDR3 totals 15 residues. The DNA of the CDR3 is TGTGCCAGCAGTTCCGGGACTAGCATCTACAATGAGCAGTTCTTC. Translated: CASSSGTSIYNEQFF.

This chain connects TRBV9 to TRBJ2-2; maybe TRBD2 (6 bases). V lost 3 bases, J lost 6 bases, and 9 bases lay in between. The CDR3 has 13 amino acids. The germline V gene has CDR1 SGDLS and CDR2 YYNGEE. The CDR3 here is CASSGPGAGELFF. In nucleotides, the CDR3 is TGTGCCAGCAGCGGGCCGGGGGCCGGGGAGCTGTTTTTT. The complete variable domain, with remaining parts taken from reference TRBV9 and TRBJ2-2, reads DSGVTQTPKHLITATGQRVTLRCSPRSGDLSVYWYQQSLDQGLQFLIQYYNGEERAKGNILERFSAQQFPDLHSELNLSSLELGDSALYFCASSGPGAGELFFGEGSRLTVL.

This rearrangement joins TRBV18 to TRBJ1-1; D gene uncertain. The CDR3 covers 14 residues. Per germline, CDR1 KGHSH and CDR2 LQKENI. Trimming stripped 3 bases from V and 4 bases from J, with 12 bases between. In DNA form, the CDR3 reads TGTGCCAGCTCACCCGGGGTAGGAGTCACTGAAGCTTTCTTT. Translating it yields CASSPGVGVTEAFF.

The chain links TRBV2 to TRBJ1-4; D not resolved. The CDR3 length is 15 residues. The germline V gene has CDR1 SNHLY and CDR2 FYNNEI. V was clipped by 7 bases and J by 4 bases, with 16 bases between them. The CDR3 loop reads CASKARRRDNEKLFF. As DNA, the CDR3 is TGTGCCAGCAAAGCCAGAAGGCGTGATAATGAAAAACTGTTTTTT.

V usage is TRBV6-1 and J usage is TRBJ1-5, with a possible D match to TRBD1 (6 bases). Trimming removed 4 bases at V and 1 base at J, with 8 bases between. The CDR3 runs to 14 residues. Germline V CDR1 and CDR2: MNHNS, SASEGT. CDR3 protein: CASSVQGSNQPQHF. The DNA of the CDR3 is TGTGCCAGCAGTGTACAGGGCAGCAATCAGCCCCAGCATTTT.

The CDR3 loop is CASSYSTGRAKYEQYF. DNA for the CDR3: TGTGCCAGCAGTTACTCGACCGGGAGGGCTAAATACGAGCAGTACTTC. The chain uses TRBV6-5 and TRBJ2-7; TRBD2 agrees at 8 bases. Losses at the gene ends were 0 bases for V and 4 bases for J; bases not matched to a gene: 8. The germline CDR1 and CDR2 sequences are MNHEY and SVGAGI. This CDR3 region has 16 residues.

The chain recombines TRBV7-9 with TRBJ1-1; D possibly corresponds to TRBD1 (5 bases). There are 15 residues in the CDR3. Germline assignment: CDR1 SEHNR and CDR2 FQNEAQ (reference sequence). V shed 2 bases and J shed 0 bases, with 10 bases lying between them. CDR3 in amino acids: CASSLSGGLNTEAFF. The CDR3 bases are TGTGCCAGCAGCTTAAGCGGGGGATTGAACACTGAAGCTTTCTTT.

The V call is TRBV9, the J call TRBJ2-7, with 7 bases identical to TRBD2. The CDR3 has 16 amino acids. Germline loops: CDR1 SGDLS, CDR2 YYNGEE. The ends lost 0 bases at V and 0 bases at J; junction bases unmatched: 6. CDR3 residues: CASSVDGGGSSYEQYF. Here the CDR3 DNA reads TGTGCCAGCAGCGTAGACGGCGGCGGGAGCTCCTACGAGCAGTACTTC.

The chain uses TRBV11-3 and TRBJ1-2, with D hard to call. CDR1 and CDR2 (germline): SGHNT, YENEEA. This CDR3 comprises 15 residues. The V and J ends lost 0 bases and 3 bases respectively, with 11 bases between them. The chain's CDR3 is CASSLDPTVDYGYTF. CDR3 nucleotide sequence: TGTGCCAGCAGCTTAGATCCTACAGTGGACTATGGCTACACCTTC.

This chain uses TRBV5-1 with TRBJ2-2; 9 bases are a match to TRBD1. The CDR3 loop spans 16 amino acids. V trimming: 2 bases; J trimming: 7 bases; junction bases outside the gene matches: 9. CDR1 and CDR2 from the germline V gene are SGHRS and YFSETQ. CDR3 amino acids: CASSLGGTGYIGELFF. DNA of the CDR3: TGCGCCAGCAGCTTAGGAGGGACAGGGTATATCGGGGAGCTGTTTTTT.

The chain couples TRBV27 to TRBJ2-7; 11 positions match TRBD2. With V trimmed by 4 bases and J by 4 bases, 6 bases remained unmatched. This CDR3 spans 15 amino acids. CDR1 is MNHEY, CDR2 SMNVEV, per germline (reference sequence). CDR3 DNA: TGTGCCAGCAGTTCGCCCCGGACTAGCGGGTACGAGCAGTACTTC. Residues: CASSSPRTSGYEQYF.

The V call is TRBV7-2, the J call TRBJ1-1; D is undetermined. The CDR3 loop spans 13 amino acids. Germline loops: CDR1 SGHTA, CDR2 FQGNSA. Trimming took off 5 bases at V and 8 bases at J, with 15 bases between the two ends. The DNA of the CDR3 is TGTGCCAGCAGCCTACAGCCTCAAGGAGAAGCTTTCTTT. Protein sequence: CASSLQPQGEAFF.